Each of the 8 T cell receptor beta chains below was sequenced from the same sample in a study of blood T cell repertoires in COVID-19. Method: immunoSEQ multiplex PCR; TCRdb's copy keeps in-frame clones and lacks some. The sample includes approximately 72,000 clones, 75% to 85% of them seen just once. Sample: peripheral blood. Receptors were obtained from a man aged 45 to 65 with acute or convalescent COVID-19.

The chain links TRBV6-5 to TRBJ2-6; D is unresolved. The ends were cut back, 0 bases at V and 2 bases at J, with 2 bases in the middle. Per germline, CDR1 MNHEY and CDR2 SVGAGI. This CDR3 has 14 residues. In nucleotides, the CDR3 is TGTGCCAGCAGTTACTCCACTGGGGCCAACGTCCTGACTTTC. Residues: CASSYSTGANVLTF.

The chain employs TRBV12-3 or TRBV12-4 and TRBJ2-2; TRBD1 is a possible D gene (5 bases). The CDR3 spans 11 residues. V lost 8 bases, J lost 5 bases, and 6 bases lay in between. As DNA, the CDR3 is TGTGCCAGCCAGGGTACCGGGGAGCTGTTTTTT. Its translation: CASQGTGELFF.

This chain links TRBV3-1 (or the pseudogene TRBV3-2) with TRBJ1-5; 8 nucleotides align to TRBD1. The trim removed 6 bases at V and 7 bases at J, leaving 8 bases unmatched. The CDR3 runs to 14 residues. Germline loops: CDR1 LGHDT, CDR2 YNNKEL (reference sequence). The CDR3 sequence is CASSFQGAGQPQHF. CDR3 sequence (DNA): TGTGCCAGCAGTTTCCAGGGGGCTGGCCAGCCCCAGCATTTT.

The rearrangement uses TRBV25-1 and TRBJ1-1, with TRBD1 matching over 7 bases. V lost 0 bases to trimming and J lost 5 bases; unmatched junction nucleotides: 6. The germline V gene encodes CDR1 MGHDK and CDR2 SYGVNS. The CDR3 contains 15 residues. This CDR3 reads CASSEYTGVDTEAFF. The CDR3 DNA sequence: TGTGCCAGCAGTGAATATACAGGGGTGGATACTGAAGCTTTCTTT.

The rearrangement joins TRBV6-6 to TRBJ1-4; maybe TRBD1 (6 bases). The CDR3 contains 14 residues. V was cut by 8 bases and J by 8 bases, with 18 bases left in between. CDR1 MNHNY and CDR2 SVGAGI come from the germline V gene (reference sequence). CDR3 loop: CASLDSGESEKLFF. DNA for the CDR3: TGTGCCAGCCTTGATTCAGGGGAGAGCGAAAAACTGTTTTTT.

The rearrangement joins TRBV5-1 to TRBJ2-7; 9 nucleotides agree with TRBD1. CDR3 length equals 14 residues. Looked up from germline, CDR1 is SGHRS and CDR2 is YFSETQ. The ends lost 0 bases at V and 7 bases at J; junction bases unmatched: 5. As DNA, the CDR3 is TGCGCCAGCAGCTTGGGACAGGGGGGCGGTGAGCAGTACGTC. This gives the protein CASSLGQGGGEQYV.

The rearrangement joins TRBV19 to TRBJ1-5; D is unclear. The V end was cut by 3 bases, the J end by 3 bases, with 9 bases between. CDR1 LNHDA and CDR2 SQIVND come from the germline V gene (reference sequence). This CDR3 has 14 amino acids. The CDR3 here is CASSIARNNQPQHF. DNA for the CDR3: TGTGCCAGTAGTATTGCCAGAAACAATCAGCCCCAGCATTTT.

The chain is built from TRBV11-3 and TRBJ2-1; the D gene is possibly TRBD1 (6 bases). CDR1 and CDR2 from the germline V gene are SGHNT and YENEEA. The V end lost 2 bases, the J end lost 8 bases, and 13 bases lay between the germline ends. This CDR3 is 14 amino acids long. CDR3 loop: CASSLRYRDHEQFF. CDR3 sequence (DNA): TGTGCCAGCAGCTTAAGGTACAGGGATCATGAGCAGTTCTTC.